This TCR beta chain was captured by sequencing in a study of T cells in Graves' hyperthyroidism and ophthalmopathy. General study points: Before onset, ophthalmopathy was predicted by the model a median 6.5 months earlier. Blood also held most thyroid clonotypes expanded beyond 0.001.

The germline CDR1 and CDR2 sequences are SNHLY and FYNNEI. CDR3 length equals 17 residues. V lost 7 bases to trimming and J lost 6 bases; unmatched junction nucleotides: 13. This clonotype was recorded only once. As yet, its antigen is unknown. Amplification targeted TCR beta CDR3 regions from RNA transcripts. With the HTBI primer set, the TCR CDR3 went through a first round of RT-PCR. In TCRdb, the multiplex PCR reads were re-called with MiXCR into one record per CDR3 protein. Here the sample spans 480,000 or so distinct CDR3 sequences, 40% to 55% being singletons. Reasons for excluding patients were uncontrolled infection, other autoimmune disease, pregnancy or lactation.

The sequence was obtained from an adult woman with Graves' disease, either hyperthyroidism or ophthalmopathy (not recorded which). Sequenced sample: peripheral blood or thyroid tissue (not recorded which). This rearrangement joins TRBV2 to TRBJ2-3, with 13 bases fitting TRBD2. For the CDR3, the DNA is TGTGCCAGCACCAAACATGGACTAGCGGGAGAAAGTGATACGCAGTATTTT. This codes for CASTKHGLAGESDTQYF.